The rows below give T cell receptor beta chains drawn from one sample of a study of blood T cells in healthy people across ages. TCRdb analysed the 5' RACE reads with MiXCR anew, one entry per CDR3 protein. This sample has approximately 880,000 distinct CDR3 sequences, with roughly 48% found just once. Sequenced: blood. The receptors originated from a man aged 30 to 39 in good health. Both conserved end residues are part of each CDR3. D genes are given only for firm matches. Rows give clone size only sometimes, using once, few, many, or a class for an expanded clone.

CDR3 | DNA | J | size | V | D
CAISGNDINTGELFF | TGTGCCATCAGTGGTAATGACATAAACACCGGGGAGCTGTTTTTT | TRBJ2-2 | once | TRBV10-3 | .
CASSLRAGGYSPLHF | TGTGCCAGCAGTTTGAGGGCAGGGGGGTATTCACCCCTCCACTTT | TRBJ1-6 | . | TRBV12-3/TRBV12-4 | TRBD1
CSGGGGAGDTQYF | TGCAGCGGCGGGGGAGGGGCAGGAGATACGCAGTATTTT | TRBJ2-3 | . | TRBV29-1 | TRBD2
CASSSGGGGKLFF | TGTGCCAGCAGTTCAGGGGGCGGCGGAAAACTGTTTTTT | TRBJ1-4 | few | TRBV12-3/TRBV12-4 | TRBD1
CASSDIADTQYF | TGCGCCAGCAGCGATATAGCGGATACGCAGTATTTT | TRBJ2-3 | few | TRBV5-1 | .
CASNSDRDTQYF | TGTGCCAGCAACTCGGACAGAGATACGCAGTATTTT | TRBJ2-3 | few | TRBV12-3/TRBV12-4 | .
CASRGLAGTTDTQYF | TGTGCCAGCAGGGGACTAGCGGGGACTACAGATACGCAGTATTTT | TRBJ2-3 | few | TRBV4-2 | TRBD2
CASSPGRDYYEQYF | TGTGCCAGCTCACCGGGCAGGGATTACTACGAGCAGTACTTC | TRBJ2-7 | . | TRBV18 | .
CSVEEGSADDLYEQYF | TGCAGCGTTGAGGAAGGGTCCGCGGACGACCTCTACGAGCAGTACTTC | TRBJ2-7 | . | TRBV29-1 | .
CASSQEGGQGNSEQYF | TGCGCCAGCAGCCAAGAAGGCGGACAGGGGAATTCCGAGCAGTACTTC | TRBJ2-7 | . | TRBV4-1 | TRBD1
CAIGTGGYEQYF | TGTGCCATCGGGACAGGGGGCTACGAGCAGTACTTC | TRBJ2-7 | many | TRBV10-3 | TRBD1
CASSRTPDREKLFF | TGTGCCAGCAGCCGTACCCCCGACAGGGAAAAACTGTTTTTT | TRBJ1-4 | few | TRBV28 | .
CASSLRQDNGYTF | TGTGCCAGCAGTTTACGACAGGATAATGGCTACACCTTC | TRBJ1-2 | . | TRBV6-1 | .
CASSSSGGVNEQFF | TGTGCCAGCAGCTCTAGCGGGGGGGTCAATGAGCAGTTCTTC | TRBJ2-1 | . | TRBV7-8 | TRBD2
CASSPGTGQRGNEKLFF | TGTGCCAGCAGTCCCGGGACAGGGCAGAGGGGTAATGAAAAACTGTTTTTT | TRBJ1-4 | . | TRBV12-3/TRBV12-4 | TRBD1
CSVSMGAWEQYF | TGCAGCGTTTCGATGGGGGCCTGGGAGCAGTACTTC | TRBJ2-7 | . | TRBV29-1 | .
CASSRGTENTGELFF | TGCGCCAGCAGCCGAGGGACTGAGAACACCGGGGAGCTGTTTTTT | TRBJ2-2 | . | TRBV4-1 | .
CASSPQADEKLFF | TGCGCCAGCAGCCCACAGGCCGATGAAAAGCTGTTTTTT | TRBJ1-4 | . | TRBV4-1 | .
CASSQTRLAVDEDTQYF | TGTGCCAGCAGCCAAACGAGACTAGCAGTGGACGAAGATACGCAGTATTTT | TRBJ2-3 | few | TRBV3-1 | TRBD2
CAIKGDVGSPLHF | TGTGCCATCAAGGGGGATGTAGGTTCACCCCTCCACTTT | TRBJ1-6 | . | TRBV10-3 | .
CSVEQRGLGEQYF | TGCAGCGTTGAACAGCGCGGATTGGGCGAGCAGTACTTC | TRBJ2-7 | . | TRBV29-1 | .
CTSNMTSGGAREQYF | TGTACCAGCAACATGACTAGCGGGGGGGCGCGTGAGCAGTACTTC | TRBJ2-7 | . | TRBV12-3/TRBV12-4 | TRBD2
CSVSFGTGLGEQYF | TGCAGCGTCTCCTTCGGGACTGGGTTAGGGGAGCAGTACTTC | TRBJ2-4 | . | TRBV29-1 | .
CASSSRQGTNTEAFF | TGTGCCAGCAGCTCAAGGCAGGGGACGAACACTGAAGCTTTCTTT | TRBJ1-1 | few | TRBV7-6 | .
CASSRGGVGYNEQYF | TGCGCCAGCAGCCGCGGGGGGGTGGGCTACAATGAGCAGTACTTC | TRBJ2-7 | . | TRBV5-1 | TRBD2
CASSQTSGGPHNEQYF | TGCGCCAGCAGCCAAACTAGCGGGGGGCCTCACAATGAGCAGTACTTC | TRBJ2-7 | . | TRBV4-1 | TRBD2
CASRTGTAYNEQFF | TGTGCCAGCAGGACCGGGACAGCCTACAATGAGCAGTTCTTC | TRBJ2-1 | . | TRBV6-5 | TRBD1